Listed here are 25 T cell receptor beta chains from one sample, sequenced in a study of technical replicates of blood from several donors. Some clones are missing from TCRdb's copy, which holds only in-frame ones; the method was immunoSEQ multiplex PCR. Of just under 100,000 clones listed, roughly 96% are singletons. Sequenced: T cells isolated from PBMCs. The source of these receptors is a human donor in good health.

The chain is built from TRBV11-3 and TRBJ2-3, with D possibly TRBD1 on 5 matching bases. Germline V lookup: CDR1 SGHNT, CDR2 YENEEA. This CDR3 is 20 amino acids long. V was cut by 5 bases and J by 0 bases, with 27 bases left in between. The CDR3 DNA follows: TGTGCCAGCAGCAATAGTTTCATCCAGGGTAAACCCCATAGCACAGATACGCAGTATTTT. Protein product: CASSNSFIQGKPHSTDTQYF. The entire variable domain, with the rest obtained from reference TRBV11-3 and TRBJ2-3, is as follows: EAGVVQSPRYKIIEKKQPVAFWCNPISGHNTLYWYLQNLGQGPELLIRYENEEAVDDSQLPKDRFSAERLKGVDSTLKIQPAELGDSAVYLCASSNSFIQGKPHSTDTQYFGPGTRLTVL.

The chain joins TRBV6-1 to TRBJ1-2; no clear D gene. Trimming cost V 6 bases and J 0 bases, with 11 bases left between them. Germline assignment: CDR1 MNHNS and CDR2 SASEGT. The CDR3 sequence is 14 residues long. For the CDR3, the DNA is TGTGCCAGCAGGTTTGCGGCTGCTAACTATGGCTACACCTTC. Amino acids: CASRFAAANYGYTF.

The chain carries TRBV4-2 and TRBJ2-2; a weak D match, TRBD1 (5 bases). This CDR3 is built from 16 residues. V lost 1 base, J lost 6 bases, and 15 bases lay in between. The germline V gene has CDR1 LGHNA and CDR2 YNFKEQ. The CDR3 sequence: CASSQVLGARAGELFF. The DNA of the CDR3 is TGTGCCAGCAGCCAAGTTTTAGGGGCCAGGGCCGGGGAGCTGTTTTTT.

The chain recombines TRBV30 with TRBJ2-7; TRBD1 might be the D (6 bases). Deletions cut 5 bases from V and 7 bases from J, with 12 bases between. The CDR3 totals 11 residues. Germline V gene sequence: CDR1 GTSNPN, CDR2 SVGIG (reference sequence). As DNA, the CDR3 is TGTGCCTGGGGGCGTAGGGGGGAGCAGTACTTC. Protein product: CAWGRRGEQYF.

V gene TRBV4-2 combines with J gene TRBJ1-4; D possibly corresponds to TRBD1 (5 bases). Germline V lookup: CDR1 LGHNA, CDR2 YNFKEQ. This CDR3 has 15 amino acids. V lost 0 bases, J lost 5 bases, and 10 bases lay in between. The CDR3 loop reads CASSQDLSGNEKLFF. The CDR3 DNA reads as TGTGCCAGCAGCCAAGATCTTTCAGGGAATGAAAAACTGTTTTTT.

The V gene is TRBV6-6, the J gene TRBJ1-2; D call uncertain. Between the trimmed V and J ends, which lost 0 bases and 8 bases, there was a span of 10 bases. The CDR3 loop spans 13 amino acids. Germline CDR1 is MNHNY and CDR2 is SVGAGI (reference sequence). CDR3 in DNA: TGTGCCAGCAGTTACTCGGCAGGAGGAGGCTACACCTTC. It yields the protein CASSYSAGGGYTF.

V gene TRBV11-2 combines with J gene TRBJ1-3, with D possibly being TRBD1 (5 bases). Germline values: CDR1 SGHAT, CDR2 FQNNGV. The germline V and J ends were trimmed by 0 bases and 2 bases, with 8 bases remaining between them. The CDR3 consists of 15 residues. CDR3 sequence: CASSLDRVTGNTIYF. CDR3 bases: TGTGCCAGCAGCTTAGACAGGGTCACTGGAAACACCATATATTTT.

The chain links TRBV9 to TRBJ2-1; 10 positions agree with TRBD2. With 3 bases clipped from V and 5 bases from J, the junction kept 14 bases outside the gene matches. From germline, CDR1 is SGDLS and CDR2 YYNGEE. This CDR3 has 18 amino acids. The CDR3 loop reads CASSGLTPTSGANNEQFF. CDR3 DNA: TGTGCCAGCAGCGGATTGACCCCAACTAGCGGGGCCAACAATGAGCAGTTCTTC. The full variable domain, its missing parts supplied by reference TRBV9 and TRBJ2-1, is DSGVTQTPKHLITATGQRVTLRCSPRSGDLSVYWYQQSLDQGLQFLIQYYNGEERAKGNILERFSAQQFPDLHSELNLSSLELGDSALYFCASSGLTPTSGANNEQFFGPGTRLTVL.

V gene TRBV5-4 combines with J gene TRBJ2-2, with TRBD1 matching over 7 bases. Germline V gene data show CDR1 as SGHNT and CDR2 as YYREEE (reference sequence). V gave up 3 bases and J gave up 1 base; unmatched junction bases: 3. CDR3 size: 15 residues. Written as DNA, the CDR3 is TGTGCCAGCAGCTCCGGGACAGAGAACACCGGGGAGCTGTTTTTT. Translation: CASSSGTENTGELFF.

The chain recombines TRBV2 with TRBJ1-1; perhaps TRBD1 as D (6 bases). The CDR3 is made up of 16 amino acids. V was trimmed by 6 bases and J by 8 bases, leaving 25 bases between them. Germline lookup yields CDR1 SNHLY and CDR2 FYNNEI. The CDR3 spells CASREEAGTLASEAFF. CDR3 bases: TGTGCCAGCAGGGAGGAAGCCGGGACACTTGCGTCCGAAGCTTTCTTT.

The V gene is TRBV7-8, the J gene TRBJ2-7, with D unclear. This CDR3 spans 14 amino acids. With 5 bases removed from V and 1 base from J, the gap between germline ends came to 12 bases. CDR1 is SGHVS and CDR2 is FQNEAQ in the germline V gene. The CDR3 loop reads CASSSAAGSYEQYF. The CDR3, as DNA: TGTGCCAGCAGCAGTGCGGCCGGTTCCTACGAGCAGTACTTC.

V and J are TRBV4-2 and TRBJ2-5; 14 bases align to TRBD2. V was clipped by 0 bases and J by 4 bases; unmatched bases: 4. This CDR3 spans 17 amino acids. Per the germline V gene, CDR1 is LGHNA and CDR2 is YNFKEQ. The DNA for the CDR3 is TGTGCCAGCAGCCAAGAAGGGACTAGCGGGAGAGGAGAGACCCAGTACTTC. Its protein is CASSQEGTSGRGETQYF.

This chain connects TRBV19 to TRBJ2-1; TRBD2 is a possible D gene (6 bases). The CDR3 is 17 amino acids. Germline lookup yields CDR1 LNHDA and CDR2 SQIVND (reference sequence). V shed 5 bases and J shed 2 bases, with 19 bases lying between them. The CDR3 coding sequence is TGTGCCAGTAGTCCCCAGGCGGGTAGCGGAACCTACAATGAGCAGTTCTTC. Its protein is CASSPQAGSGTYNEQFF.

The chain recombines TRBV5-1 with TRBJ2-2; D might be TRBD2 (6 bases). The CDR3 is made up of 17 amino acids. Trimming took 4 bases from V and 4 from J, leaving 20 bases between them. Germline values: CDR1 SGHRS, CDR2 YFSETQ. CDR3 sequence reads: CASSPRLGGGSTGELFF. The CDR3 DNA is TGCGCCAGCAGCCCCCGTTTGGGGGGAGGTTCCACCGGGGAGCTGTTTTTT.

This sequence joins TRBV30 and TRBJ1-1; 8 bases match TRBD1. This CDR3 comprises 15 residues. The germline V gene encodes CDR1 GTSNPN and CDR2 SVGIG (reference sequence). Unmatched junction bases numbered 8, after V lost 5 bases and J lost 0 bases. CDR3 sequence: CAWVIQGALNTEAFF. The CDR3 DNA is TGTGCCTGGGTGATCCAGGGGGCTTTGAACACTGAAGCTTTCTTT.

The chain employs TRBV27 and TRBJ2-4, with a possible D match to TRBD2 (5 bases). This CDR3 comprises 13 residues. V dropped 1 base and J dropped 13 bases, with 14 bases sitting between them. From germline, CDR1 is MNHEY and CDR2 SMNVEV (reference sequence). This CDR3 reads CASSLFAGSNQYF. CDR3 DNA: TGTGCCAGCAGTTTATTTGCGGGCTCGAACCAGTACTTC.

The CDR3 is CATLGLAGTYNEQFF. The CDR3 region has the DNA TGTGCCACCCTAGGACTAGCGGGGACCTACAATGAGCAGTTCTTC. The chain joins TRBV5-4 to TRBJ2-1; 12 bases are a match to TRBD2. Germline lookup yields CDR1 SGHNT and CDR2 YYREEE (reference sequence). V lost 9 bases to trimming and J lost 2 bases; unmatched junction nucleotides: 6. The CDR3 consists of 15 residues.

CDR3 DNA: TGTGCCATCAGAGCAGGCGAGAGCTCCTACGAGCAGTACTTC. It translates to CAIRAGESSYEQYF. This chain connects TRBV10-3 to TRBJ2-7; D is unresolved. Germline loops: CDR1 ENHRY, CDR2 SYGVKD. Trimming left V 6 bases short and J 0 bases short, with 12 bases between. The CDR3 extends over 14 amino acids.

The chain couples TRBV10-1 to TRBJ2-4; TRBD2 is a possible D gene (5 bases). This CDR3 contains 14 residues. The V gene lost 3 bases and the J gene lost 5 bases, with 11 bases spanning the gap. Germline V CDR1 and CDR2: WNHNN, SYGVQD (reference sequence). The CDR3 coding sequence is TGCGCCAGCAGTGACAGCGGAGCGGAAAACATTCAGTACTTC. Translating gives CASSDSGAENIQYF.

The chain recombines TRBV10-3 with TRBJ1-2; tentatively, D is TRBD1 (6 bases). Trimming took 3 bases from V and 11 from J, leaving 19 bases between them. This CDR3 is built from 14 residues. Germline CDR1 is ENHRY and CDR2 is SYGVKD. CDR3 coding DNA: TGTGCCATCAGTGATAGCCCGGGCACAGGGCCTTACACCTTC. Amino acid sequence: CAISDSPGTGPYTF.

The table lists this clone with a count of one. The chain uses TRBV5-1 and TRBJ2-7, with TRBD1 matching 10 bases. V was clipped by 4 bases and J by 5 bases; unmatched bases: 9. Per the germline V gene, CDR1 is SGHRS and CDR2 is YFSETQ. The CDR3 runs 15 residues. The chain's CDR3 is CASSMGGQGTHEQYF. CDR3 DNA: TGCGCCAGCAGCATGGGGGGACAGGGGACCCACGAGCAGTACTTC.

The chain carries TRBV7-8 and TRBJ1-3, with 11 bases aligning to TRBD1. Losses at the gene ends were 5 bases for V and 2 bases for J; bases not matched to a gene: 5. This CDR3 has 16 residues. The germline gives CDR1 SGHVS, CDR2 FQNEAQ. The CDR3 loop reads CASSPGQGAAGNTIYF. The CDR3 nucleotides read TGTGCCAGCAGCCCCGGACAGGGGGCTGCTGGAAACACCATATATTTT.

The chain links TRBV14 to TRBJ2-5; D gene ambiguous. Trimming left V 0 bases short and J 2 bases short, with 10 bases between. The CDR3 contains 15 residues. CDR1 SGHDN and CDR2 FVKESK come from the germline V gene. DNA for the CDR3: TGTGCCAGCAGCCAAGAGGGCAGGAAACAAGAGACCCAGTACTTC. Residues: CASSQEGRKQETQYF.

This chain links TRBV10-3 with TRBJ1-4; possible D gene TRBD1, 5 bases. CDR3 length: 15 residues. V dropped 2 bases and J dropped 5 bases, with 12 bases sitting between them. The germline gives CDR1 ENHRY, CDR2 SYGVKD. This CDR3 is CAISEGAARNEKLFF. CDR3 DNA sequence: TGTGCCATCAGTGAGGGGGCAGCCAGGAATGAAAAACTGTTTTTT.

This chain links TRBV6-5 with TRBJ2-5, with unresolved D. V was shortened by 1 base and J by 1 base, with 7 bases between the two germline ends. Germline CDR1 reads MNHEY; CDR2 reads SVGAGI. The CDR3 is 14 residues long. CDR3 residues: CASSYFAPQETQYF. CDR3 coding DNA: TGTGCCAGCAGTTACTTCGCGCCCCAAGAGACCCAGTACTTC.